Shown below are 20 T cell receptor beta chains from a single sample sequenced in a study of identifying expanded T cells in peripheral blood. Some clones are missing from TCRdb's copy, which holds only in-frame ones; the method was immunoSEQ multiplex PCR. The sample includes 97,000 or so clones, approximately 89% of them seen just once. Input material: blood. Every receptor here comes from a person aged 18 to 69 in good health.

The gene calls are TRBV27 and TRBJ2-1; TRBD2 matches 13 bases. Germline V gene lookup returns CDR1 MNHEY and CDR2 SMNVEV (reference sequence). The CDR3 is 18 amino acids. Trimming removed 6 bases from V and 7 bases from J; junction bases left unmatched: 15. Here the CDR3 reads CASRTLVPRLAGGNEQFF. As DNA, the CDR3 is TGTGCCAGCAGAACCCTTGTCCCGAGACTAGCGGGAGGTAATGAGCAGTTCTTC.

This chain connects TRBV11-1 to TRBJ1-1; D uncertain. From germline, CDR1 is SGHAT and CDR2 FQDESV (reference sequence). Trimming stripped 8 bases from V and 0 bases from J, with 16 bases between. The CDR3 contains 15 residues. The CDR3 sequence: CASRREGRMNTEAFF. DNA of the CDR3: TGTGCCAGCCGCCGGGAGGGCCGAATGAACACTGAAGCTTTCTTT.

The CDR3 nucleotides are TGTGCCAGCAGCCCCCGGACAGGGCTGGACACCGGGGAGCTGTTTTTT. Protein: CASSPRTGLDTGELFF. The chain employs TRBV7-3 and TRBJ2-2; 8 bases map to TRBD1. The CDR3 has 16 residues. Germline V gives CDR1 SGHTA, CDR2 FQGTGA. Germline trimming cut 5 bases from V and 3 bases from J; bases unmatched to any gene: 8.

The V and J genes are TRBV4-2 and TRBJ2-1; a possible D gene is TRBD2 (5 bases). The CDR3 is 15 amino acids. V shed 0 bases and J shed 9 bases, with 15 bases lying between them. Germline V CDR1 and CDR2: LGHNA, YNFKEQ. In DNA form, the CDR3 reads TGTGCCAGCAGCCAAGATACTACCCCGAGCGGTGAGCAGTTCTTC. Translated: CASSQDTTPSGEQFF.

The CDR3 DNA reads as TGTGCCAGCTCACCTGGTACGGGGGACGAGCAGTACTTC. This codes for CASSPGTGDEQYF. The chain employs TRBV18 and TRBJ2-7, with a weak D call TRBD2 (6 bases). This CDR3 has 13 residues. The germline V gene encodes CDR1 KGHSH and CDR2 LQKENI. V lost 3 bases, J lost 5 bases, and 11 bases lay in between.

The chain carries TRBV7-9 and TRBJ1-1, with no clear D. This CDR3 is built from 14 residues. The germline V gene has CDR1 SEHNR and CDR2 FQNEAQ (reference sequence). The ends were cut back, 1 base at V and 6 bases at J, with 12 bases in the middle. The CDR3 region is CASSLGVGASEAFF. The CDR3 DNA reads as TGTGCCAGCAGCTTAGGAGTCGGCGCTTCTGAAGCTTTCTTT.

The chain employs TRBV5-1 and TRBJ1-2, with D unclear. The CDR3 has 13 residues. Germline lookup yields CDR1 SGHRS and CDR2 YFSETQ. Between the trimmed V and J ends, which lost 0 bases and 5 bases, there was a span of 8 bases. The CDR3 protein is CASSLDSLYGYTF. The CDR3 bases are TGCGCCAGCAGCTTGGACAGCCTATATGGCTACACCTTC.

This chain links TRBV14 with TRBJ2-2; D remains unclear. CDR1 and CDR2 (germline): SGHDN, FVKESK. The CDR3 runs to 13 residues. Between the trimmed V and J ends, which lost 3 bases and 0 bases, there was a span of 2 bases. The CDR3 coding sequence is TGTGCCAGCAGCCACTCGAACACCGGGGAGCTGTTTTTT. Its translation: CASSHSNTGELFF. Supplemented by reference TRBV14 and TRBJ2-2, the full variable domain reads EAGVTQFPSHSVIEKGQTVTLRCDPISGHDNLYWYRRVMGKEIKFLLHFVKESKQDESGMPNNRFLAERTGGTYSTLKVQPAELEDSGVYFCASSHSNTGELFFGEGSRLTVL.

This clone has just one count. The CDR3 is CAISKPGQGATGELFF. In DNA form, the CDR3 reads TGTGCCATCAGTAAACCGGGACAGGGGGCAACCGGGGAGCTGTTTTTT. The genes are TRBV10-3 and TRBJ2-2; 12 bases fit TRBD1. Germline CDR1 is ENHRY and CDR2 is SYGVKD. The CDR3 loop spans 16 amino acids. The J segment lost 5 bases and the V segment lost 5 bases, leaving 6 bases of the junction unmatched.

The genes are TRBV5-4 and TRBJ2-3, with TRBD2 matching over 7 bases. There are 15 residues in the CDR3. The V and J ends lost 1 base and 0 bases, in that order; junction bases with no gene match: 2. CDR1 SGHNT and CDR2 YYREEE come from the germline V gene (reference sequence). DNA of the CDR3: TGTGCCAGCAGCTTGAGCGGGACTAGCACAGATACGCAGTATTTT. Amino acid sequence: CASSLSGTSTDTQYF.

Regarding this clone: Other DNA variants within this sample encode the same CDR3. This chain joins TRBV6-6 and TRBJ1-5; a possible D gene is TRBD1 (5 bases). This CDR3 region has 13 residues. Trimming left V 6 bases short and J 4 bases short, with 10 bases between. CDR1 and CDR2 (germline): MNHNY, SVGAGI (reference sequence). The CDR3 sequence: CASSLDINQPQHF. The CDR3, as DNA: TGTGCCAGCAGCCTGGACATTAATCAGCCCCAGCATTTT.

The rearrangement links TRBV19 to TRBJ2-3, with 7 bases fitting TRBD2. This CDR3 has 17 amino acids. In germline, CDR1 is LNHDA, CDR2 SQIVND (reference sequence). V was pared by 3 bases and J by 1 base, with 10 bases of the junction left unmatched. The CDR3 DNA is TGTGCCAGTAGTATGCGGGGGAGGAAAACAGGCACAGATACGCAGTATTTT. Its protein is CASSMRGRKTGTDTQYF.

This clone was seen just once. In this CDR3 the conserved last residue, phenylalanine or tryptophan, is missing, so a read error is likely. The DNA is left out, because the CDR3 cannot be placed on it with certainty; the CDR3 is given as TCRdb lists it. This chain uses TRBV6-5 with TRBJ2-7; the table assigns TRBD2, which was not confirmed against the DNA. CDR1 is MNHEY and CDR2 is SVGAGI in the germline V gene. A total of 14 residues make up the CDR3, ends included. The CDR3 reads CASSLGPLAGGPGS.

The CDR3 protein is CASSGQLIFTIEQFF. In nucleotides, the CDR3 is TGTGCCAGCAGCGGACAGTTAATATTCACAATTGAGCAGTTCTTC. The V call is TRBV7-8, the J call TRBJ2-1, with D tentatively TRBD1 (6 bases). Germline V CDR1 and CDR2: SGHVS, FQNEAQ. The CDR3 length is 15 residues. Deletions cut 5 bases from V and 9 bases from J, with 20 bases between.

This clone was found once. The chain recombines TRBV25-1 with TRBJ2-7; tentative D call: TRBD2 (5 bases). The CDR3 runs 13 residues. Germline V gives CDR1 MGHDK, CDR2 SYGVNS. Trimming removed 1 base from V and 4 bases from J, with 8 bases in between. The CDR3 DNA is TGTGCCAGCAGTGAATCGGGGTATTACGAGCAGTACTTC. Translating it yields CASSESGYYEQYF.

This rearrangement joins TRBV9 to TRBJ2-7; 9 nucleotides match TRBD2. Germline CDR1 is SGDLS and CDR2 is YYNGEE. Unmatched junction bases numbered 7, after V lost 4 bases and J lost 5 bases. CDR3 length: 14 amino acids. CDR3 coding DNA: TGTGCCAGCAGCCCCCGGACTAGCGAGGACGAGCAGTACTTC. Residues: CASSPRTSEDEQYF.

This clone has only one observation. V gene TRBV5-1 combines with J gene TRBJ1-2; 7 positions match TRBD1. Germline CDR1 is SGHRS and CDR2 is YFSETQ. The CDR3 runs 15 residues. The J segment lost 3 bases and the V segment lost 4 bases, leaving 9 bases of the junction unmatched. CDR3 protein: CASSRTGAGYYGYTF. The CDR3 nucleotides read TGCGCCAGCAGCAGAACAGGGGCGGGGTACTATGGCTACACCTTC.

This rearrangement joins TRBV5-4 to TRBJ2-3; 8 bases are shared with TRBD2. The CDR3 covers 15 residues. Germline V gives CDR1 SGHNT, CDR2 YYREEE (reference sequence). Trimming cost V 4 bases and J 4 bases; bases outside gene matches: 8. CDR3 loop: CASSPSSGYSDTQYF. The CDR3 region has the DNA TGTGCCAGCAGCCCGTCTAGCGGGTACTCAGATACGCAGTATTTT.

CDR3 sequence: CASRRPSSGGYNEQFF. The CDR3 DNA reads TGTGCCAGCCGTAGGCCCAGTAGCGGAGGTTACAATGAGCAGTTCTTC. The V and J genes are TRBV2 and TRBJ2-1; D might be TRBD2 (6 bases). The CDR3 is 16 amino acids. Trimming removed 8 bases from V and 4 bases from J, with 21 bases in between. Germline CDR1 SNHLY, CDR2 FYNNEI. The variable domain in full, with the rest retrieved from reference TRBV2 and TRBJ2-1, is EPEVTQTPSHQVTQMGQEVILRCVPISNHLYFYWYRQILGQKVEFLVSFYNNEISEKSEIFDDQFSVERPDGSNFTLKIRSTKLEDSAMYFCASRRPSSGGYNEQFFGPGTRLTVL.

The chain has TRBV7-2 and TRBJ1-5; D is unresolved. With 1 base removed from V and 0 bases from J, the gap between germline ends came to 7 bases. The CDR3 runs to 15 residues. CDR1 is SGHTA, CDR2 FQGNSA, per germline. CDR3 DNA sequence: TGTGCCAGCAGCTTAGTTGAGGGTAGCAATCAGCCCCAGCATTTT. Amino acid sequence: CASSLVEGSNQPQHF.